These 30 T cell receptor beta chains share one sample of origin, sequenced in a study of vaccination and CD4 T cells after COVID-19 (dated by TCRdb to 2021 to 2024). For these receptors, no antigen is known. The sample's treatment or condition label, in plain terms: roughly 10-day PBMC culture with coronavirus spike peptide pools or control peptides (ViraFEST assay). Library prep was done by PCR. Sequencing took place on an Illumina iSeq 100. DNA from cultured CD4+ T cells was subjected to TCR sequencing with the Oncomine TCR Beta short-read assay at the Johns Hopkins FTIC core. The raw public data were reprocessed by TCRdb itself: fastp quality trimming at Q25, MiXCR clonotype calling, in-frame beta chains only. Entries that share a CDR3 protein sequence are merged under the most common genes and DNA. The table for this sample lists roughly 17,000 distinct CDR3 sequences; approximately 50% of them were counted only once. The ten largest clones represent about 3.8% of the sample.

The input for sequencing was CD4+ T cells from blood, cultured in vitro, taken before SARS-CoV-2 vaccination. These receptors all stem from a human donor who had recovered from COVID-19.

This clonotype has only a few counts. V is TRBV10-3 and J is TRBJ1-5; TRBD1 aligns across 8 bases. V shed 6 bases, J shed 4 bases, and the junction held 5 bases outside the gene matches. This CDR3 has 14 amino acids. The germline gives CDR1 ENHRY, CDR2 SYGVKD. The CDR3 nucleotides read TGTGCCATCAGCACCGGGACAGGTAATCAGCCCCAGCATTTT. Amino acids: CAISTGTGNQPQHF.

This clonotype has more than one count but fewer than ten. The chain employs TRBV28 and TRBJ1-5; D is uncertain. Per germline, CDR1 MDHEN and CDR2 SYDVKM. V was cut by 3 bases and J by 0 bases, with 6 bases left in between. This CDR3 is 14 amino acids long. The CDR3 loop reads CASSFTYSNQPQHF. CDR3 DNA sequence: TGTGCCAGCAGTTTCACCTATAGCAATCAGCCCCAGCATTTT.

This clonotype came up a few times. The chain couples TRBV7-2 to TRBJ2-5; D remains unclear. The V gene lost 5 bases and the J gene lost 1 base, with 5 bases spanning the gap. The CDR3 is 12 amino acids. Germline loops: CDR1 SGHTA, CDR2 FQGNSA. The CDR3 DNA is TGTGCCAGCAGCCCGCGCCAAGAGACCCAGTACTTC. It codes for CASSPRQETQYF.

The rearrangement links TRBV28 to TRBJ1-5; D possibly corresponds to TRBD1 (6 bases). The germline V gene has CDR1 MDHEN and CDR2 SYDVKM. V lost 4 bases and J 5 bases, leaving 18 bases between the germline ends. The CDR3 sequence is 16 residues long. CDR3 loop: CASSSNQGIRDQPQHF. CDR3 bases: TGTGCCAGCAGTTCGAATCAGGGGATCCGAGATCAGCCCCAGCATTTT.

The CDR3 loop is CSAFTGPFEPGNSGNTIYF. The DNA for the CDR3 is TGCAGTGCGTTTACAGGGCCCTTTGAACCTGGGAACTCTGGAAACACCATATATTTT. This chain connects TRBV20-1 to TRBJ1-3; perhaps TRBD1 as D (6 bases). The CDR3 runs 19 residues. The ends were cut back, 6 bases at V and 0 bases at J, with 27 bases in the middle. The germline V gene has CDR1 DFQATT and CDR2 SNEGSKA (reference sequence).

This sequence joins TRBV6-1 and TRBJ1-6; 10 nucleotides align to TRBD1. Germline loops: CDR1 MNHNS, CDR2 SASEGT. The CDR3 is 16 residues long. With 8 bases clipped from V and 2 bases from J, the junction kept 6 bases outside the gene matches. This chain's CDR3 is CASFRDRGTYNSPLHF. The CDR3 DNA sequence: TGTGCCAGCTTTCGGGACAGGGGTACCTATAATTCACCCCTCCACTTT.

The chain couples TRBV2 to TRBJ2-1; unclear D gene. The CDR3 loop spans 15 amino acids. Trimming left V 0 bases short and J 0 bases short, with 6 bases between. Germline CDR1 is SNHLY and CDR2 is FYNNEI. CDR3 sequence: CASSEAESSYNEQFF. The CDR3 nucleotides read TGTGCCAGCAGTGAAGCCGAAAGCTCCTACAATGAGCAGTTCTTC.

The genes are TRBV4-1 and TRBJ2-5, with TRBD2 identical over 12 bases. CDR1 is MGHRA and CDR2 is YSYEKL in the germline V gene. The V gene end was trimmed by 4 bases and the J gene end by 3 bases; junction bases not matched to a gene: 18. This CDR3 comprises 20 residues. CDR3 in DNA: TGCGCCAGCAGCCCCAGACTAGCGGGAGTTCGCTGGGGATATGAAGAGACCCAGTACTTC. This encodes CASSPRLAGVRWGYEETQYF.

The CDR3 bases are TGTGCCAGCAGCTCCCGGACTAGCGGGCTTTACGAGCAGTACTTC. Protein: CASSSRTSGLYEQYF. The chain combines TRBV7-2 with TRBJ2-7, with 11 nucleotides matching TRBD2. This CDR3 is built from 15 residues. Germline CDR1 SGHTA, CDR2 FQGNSA. The ends lost 4 bases at V and 4 bases at J; junction bases unmatched: 6.

V is TRBV6-2 or TRBV6-3 and J is TRBJ1-1, with D uncertain. V lost 0 bases to trimming and J lost 4 bases, with 9 bases between them. There are 14 residues in the CDR3. The germline V gene encodes CDR1 MNHEY and CDR2 SVGEGT. CDR3 in amino acids: CASSYSGIGTEAFF. The DNA of the CDR3 is TGTGCCAGCAGTTACTCAGGGATAGGCACTGAAGCTTTCTTT.

V is TRBV30 and J is TRBJ2-5, with 10 bases matching TRBD1. The CDR3 consists of 14 residues. Germline V gives CDR1 GTSNPN, CDR2 SVGIG (reference sequence). J gave up 3 bases and V 2 bases, and 3 bases lay outside the gene matches. The CDR3 here is CAWSRDRGKETQYF. The DNA of the CDR3 is TGTGCCTGGAGTCGGGACAGGGGAAAAGAGACCCAGTACTTC.

V is TRBV5-1 and J is TRBJ1-2, with D tentatively TRBD1 (5 bases). Trimming removed 4 bases from V and 2 bases from J, with 18 bases in between. CDR1 is SGHRS, CDR2 YFSETQ, per germline. The CDR3 is 16 amino acids. CDR3 sequence: CASSLEGAGHNYGYTF. Here the CDR3 DNA reads TGCGCCAGCAGCCTGGAAGGGGCAGGACACAACTATGGCTACACCTTC.

The rearrangement uses TRBV25-1 and TRBJ1-2; D possibly corresponds to TRBD1 (5 bases). The germline V gene has CDR1 MGHDK and CDR2 SYGVNS. V was pared by 7 bases and J by 1 base, with 7 bases between. The length of the CDR3 is 12 residues. The CDR3 protein is CASKGLNYGYTF. The CDR3 bases are TGTGCCAGCAAGGGACTTAACTATGGCTACACCTTC.

The chain couples TRBV11-2 to TRBJ1-1, with D uncertain. The CDR3 runs 17 residues. With 1 base removed from V and 0 bases from J, the gap between germline ends came to 15 bases. Germline lookup yields CDR1 SGHAT and CDR2 FQNNGV. The CDR3 coding sequence is TGTGCCAGCAGCTTAGGCCTAGGTGGCAGGCTGAACACTGAAGCTTTCTTT. It translates to CASSLGLGGRLNTEAFF.

This clonotype appeared once. This chain connects TRBV27 to TRBJ1-2; D unclear. Trimming cost V 8 bases and J 8 bases, with 27 bases left between them. The CDR3 consists of 16 residues. The germline V gene has CDR1 MNHEY and CDR2 SMNVEV (reference sequence). The CDR3 loop reads CASRNEAGLRRRGYTF. CDR3 bases: TGTGCCAGCCGGAATGAGGCAGGCCTCCGGCGTAGGGGCTACACCTTC.

This clonotype was counted a few times. The chain is built from TRBV6-1 and TRBJ1-1; D possibly corresponds to TRBD1 (5 bases). The CDR3 contains 14 residues. V lost 2 bases and J 3 bases, leaving 10 bases between the germline ends. Germline CDR1 MNHNS, CDR2 SASEGT. CDR3 loop: CASSEYVGDTEAFF. CDR3 sequence (DNA): TGTGCCAGCAGTGAATACGTGGGGGACACTGAAGCTTTCTTT.

This chain links TRBV7-3 with TRBJ2-5; weak D call: TRBD2 (5 bases). Per the germline V gene, CDR1 is SGHTA and CDR2 is FQGTGA. V dropped 3 bases and J dropped 4 bases, with 9 bases sitting between them. The CDR3 has 13 amino acids. The CDR3 DNA is TGTGCCAGCAGCTTCGGGGTAGGAGAGACCCAGTACTTC. Protein product: CASSFGVGETQYF.

This clonotype was found once. This chain joins TRBV7-2 and TRBJ2-1; 9 nucleotides agree with TRBD2. The CDR3 length is 15 residues. J lost 3 bases, V lost 3 bases, and 3 bases had no gene match. The germline gives CDR1 SGHTA, CDR2 FQGNSA. This CDR3 is CASSLTSGVYNEQFF. CDR3 bases: TGTGCCAGCAGCTTGACTAGCGGAGTCTACAATGAGCAGTTCTTC.

This clonotype was counted between two and nine times. The chain combines TRBV15 with TRBJ1-5; tentatively, D is TRBD1 (6 bases). There are 18 residues in the CDR3. Germline V gene data show CDR1 as LNHNV and CDR2 as YYDKDF (reference sequence). Trimming took off 3 bases at V and 5 bases at J, with 23 bases between the two ends. The DNA for the CDR3 is TGTGCCACCAGCAGGGGGTTTCGTGAGACAGGAAAGCATCAGCCCCAGCATTTT. Amino acids: CATSRGFRETGKHQPQHF.

The table lists this clonotype with a few counts. The chain employs TRBV5-4 and TRBJ1-6; 8 bases align to TRBD1. CDR1 is SGHNT and CDR2 is YYREEE in the germline V gene (reference sequence). Trimming at V came to 0 bases and at J to 10 bases, leaving 9 bases not matched to a gene. The CDR3 has 16 residues. As DNA, the CDR3 is TGTGCCAGCAGCTTGGGTGCAGGGGGCGTCGGATCACCCCTCCACTTT. Translating it yields CASSLGAGGVGSPLHF.

J is TRBJ2-5 and V is TRBV20-1; D might be TRBD1 (6 bases). CDR1 DFQATT and CDR2 SNEGSKA come from the germline V gene (reference sequence). V lost 2 bases, J lost 4 bases, and 11 bases lay in between. The CDR3 sequence is 13 residues long. The CDR3 region is CSARPGGGETQYF. CDR3 nucleotide sequence: TGCAGTGCTAGACCTGGGGGCGGAGAGACCCAGTACTTC.

This chain uses TRBV7-2 with TRBJ1-2; TRBD1 matches 9 bases. Per the germline V gene, CDR1 is SGHTA and CDR2 is FQGNSA. This CDR3 is 18 amino acids long. Trimming at V came to 5 bases and at J to 5 bases, leaving 18 bases not matched to a gene. The CDR3 region has the DNA TGTGCCAGCAGCCCAACGGTGGTGGGGGACAGGGAAAATTATGGCTACACCTTC. Translation gives CASSPTVVGDRENYGYTF.

This clonotype was found a few times. The CDR3 loop is CASSLGDRVLQETQYF. CDR3 DNA: TGTGCCAGCAGCTTAGGGGACAGGGTATTGCAAGAGACCCAGTACTTC. The gene calls are TRBV7-2 and TRBJ2-5; 9 nucleotides align to TRBD1. The CDR3 contains 16 residues. Germline CDR1 reads SGHTA; CDR2 reads FQGNSA. J gave up 2 bases and V 1 base, and 5 bases lay outside the gene matches.

The V call is TRBV11-2, the J call TRBJ2-5; 14 nucleotides line up with TRBD2. This CDR3 is 18 amino acids long. The ends lost 5 bases at V and 6 bases at J; junction bases unmatched: 14. Germline V gene lookup returns CDR1 SGHAT and CDR2 FQNNGV. CDR3 loop: CASSPGLAGGPVGKTQYF. For the CDR3, the DNA is TGTGCCAGCAGCCCCGGACTAGCGGGAGGACCCGTGGGGAAGACCCAGTACTTC.

This clonotype was counted only a few times. The chain links TRBV6-1 to TRBJ1-2; 10 bases line up with TRBD1. Germline V gene sequence: CDR1 MNHNS, CDR2 SASEGT. This CDR3 spans 13 amino acids. V was pared by 8 bases and J by 6 bases, with 6 bases of the junction left unmatched. The CDR3 DNA reads as TGTGCCAGCGGGGGACAGGGGCCCAATGGCTACACCTTC. Its protein product is CASGGQGPNGYTF.

The chain's CDR3 is CASSSRDRGPTDTQYF. In DNA, the CDR3 is TGTGCCAGTAGTAGCCGGGACAGGGGCCCGACAGATACGCAGTATTTT. The chain carries TRBV19 and TRBJ2-3; 10 bases are a match to TRBD1. Germline V lookup: CDR1 LNHDA, CDR2 SQIVND (reference sequence). J gave up 3 bases and V 4 bases, and 7 bases lay outside the gene matches. This CDR3 is 16 amino acids long.

The gene calls are TRBV4-2 and TRBJ1-1; 10 positions match TRBD1. Germline CDR1 reads LGHNA; CDR2 reads YNFKEQ. This CDR3 has 18 residues. Trimming took 2 bases from V and 7 from J; bases not matched to a gene: 16. CDR3 loop: CASSQSPATGGVVGEAFF. Here the CDR3 DNA reads TGTGCCAGCAGCCAATCGCCCGCGACAGGGGGCGTCGTGGGTGAAGCTTTCTTT.

The CDR3 DNA is TGTGCCAGCAGTGGCCTCCCCCCCTATGGCTACACCTTC. It codes for CASSGLPPYGYTF. This sequence joins TRBV2 and TRBJ1-2; D unresolved. Germline CDR1 reads SNHLY; CDR2 reads FYNNEI. Trimming left V 4 bases short and J 4 bases short, with 10 bases between. The CDR3 runs to 13 residues.

The chain uses TRBV28 and TRBJ2-5, with D perhaps matching TRBD1 or TRBD2 (5 bases each). Trimming cost V 7 bases and J 5 bases, with 14 bases left between them. Germline CDR1 MDHEN, CDR2 SYDVKM. The CDR3 loop spans 13 amino acids. The CDR3 sequence is CASTLGGVETQYF. In nucleotides, the CDR3 is TGTGCCAGCACCCTTGGGGGAGTTGAGACCCAGTACTTC.

CDR3 region: CASSWTGGPPDTQYF. The CDR3 bases are TGCGCCAGCAGCTGGACAGGGGGACCCCCAGATACGCAGTATTTT. V usage is TRBV5-1 and J usage is TRBJ2-3; TRBD1 matches 10 bases. J gave up 4 bases and V 3 bases, and 5 bases lay outside the gene matches. CDR3 length: 15 amino acids. Germline CDR1 and CDR2: SGHRS and YFSETQ.